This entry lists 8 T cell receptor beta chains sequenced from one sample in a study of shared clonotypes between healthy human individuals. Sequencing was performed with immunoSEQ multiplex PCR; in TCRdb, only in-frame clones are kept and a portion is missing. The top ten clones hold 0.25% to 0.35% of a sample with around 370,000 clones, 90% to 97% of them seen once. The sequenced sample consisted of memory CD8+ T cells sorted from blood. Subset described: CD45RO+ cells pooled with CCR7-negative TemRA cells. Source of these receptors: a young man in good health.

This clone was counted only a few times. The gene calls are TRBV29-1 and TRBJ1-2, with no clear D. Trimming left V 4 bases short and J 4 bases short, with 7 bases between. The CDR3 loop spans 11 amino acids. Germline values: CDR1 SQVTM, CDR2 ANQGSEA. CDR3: CSVVGPYGYTF. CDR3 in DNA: TGCAGCGTTGTCGGCCCCTATGGCTACACCTTC. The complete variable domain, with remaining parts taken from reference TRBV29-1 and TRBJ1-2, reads SAVISQKPSRDICQRGTSLTIQCQVDSQVTMMFWYRQQPGQSLTLIATANQGSEATYESGFVIDKFPISRPNLTFSTLTVSNMSPEDSSIYLCSVVGPYGYTFGSGTRLTVV.

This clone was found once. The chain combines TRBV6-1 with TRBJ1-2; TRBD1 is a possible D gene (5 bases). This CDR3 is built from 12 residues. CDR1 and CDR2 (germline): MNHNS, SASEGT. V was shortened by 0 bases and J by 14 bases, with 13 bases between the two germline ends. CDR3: CASSEAGRGRTF. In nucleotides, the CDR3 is TGTGCCAGCAGTGAAGCAGGACGGGGACGTACCTTC.

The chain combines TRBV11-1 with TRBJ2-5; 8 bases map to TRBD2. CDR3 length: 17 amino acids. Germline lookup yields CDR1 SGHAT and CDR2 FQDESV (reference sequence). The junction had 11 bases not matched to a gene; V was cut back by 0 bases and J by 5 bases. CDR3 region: CASSLAGLAPDRETQYF. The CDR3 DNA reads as TGTGCCAGCAGCTTAGCCGGACTAGCTCCTGATAGGGAGACCCAGTACTTC. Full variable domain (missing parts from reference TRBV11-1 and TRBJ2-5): EAEVAQSPRYKITEKSQAVAFWCDPISGHATLYWYRQILGQGPELLVQFQDESVVDDSQLPKDRFSAERLKGVDSTLKIQPAELGDSAMYLCASSLAGLAPDRETQYFGPGTRLLVL.

DNA for the CDR3: TGTGCCAGCTCCCACCGTGCCGGGGAGCTGTTTTTT. As protein: CASSHRAGELFF. The chain is built from TRBV11-3 and TRBJ2-2, with D unresolved. Trimming shortened V by 8 bases and J by 6 bases, and 10 bases separated the two germline ends. This CDR3 contains 12 residues. The V gene's germline CDR1 is SGHNT and CDR2 YENEEA.

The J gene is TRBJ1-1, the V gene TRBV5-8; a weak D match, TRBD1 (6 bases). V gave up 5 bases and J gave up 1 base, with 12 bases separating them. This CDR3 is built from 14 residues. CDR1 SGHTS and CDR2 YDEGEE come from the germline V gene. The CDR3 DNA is TGTGCCAGCAGGTGGGTGGGGGCGAACACTGAAGCTTTCTTT. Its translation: CASRWVGANTEAFF.

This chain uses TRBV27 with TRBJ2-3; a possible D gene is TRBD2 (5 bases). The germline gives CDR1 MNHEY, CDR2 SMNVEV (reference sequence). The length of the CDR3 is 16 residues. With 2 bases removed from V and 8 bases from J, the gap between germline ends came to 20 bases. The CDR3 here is CASSLITRGGGGTQYF. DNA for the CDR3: TGTGCCAGCAGTTTAATCACCCGGGGTGGTGGTGGTACGCAGTATTTT.

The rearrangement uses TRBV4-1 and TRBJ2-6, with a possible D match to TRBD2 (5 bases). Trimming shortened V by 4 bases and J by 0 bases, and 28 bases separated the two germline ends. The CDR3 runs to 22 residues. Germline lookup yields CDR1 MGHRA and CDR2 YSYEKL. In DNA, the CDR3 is TGCGCCAGCAGCCCCGAAACCAGCGGACCGCGTACCCGAAGCTCTGGGGCCAACGTCCTGACTTTC. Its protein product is CASSPETSGPRTRSSGANVLTF.

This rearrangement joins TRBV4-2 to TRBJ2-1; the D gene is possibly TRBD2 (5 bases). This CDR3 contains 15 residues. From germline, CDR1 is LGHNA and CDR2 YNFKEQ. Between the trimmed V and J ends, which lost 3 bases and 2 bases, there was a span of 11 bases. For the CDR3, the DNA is TGTGCCAGCAGCCAGCAACTAGGCACCTACAATGAGCAGTTCTTC. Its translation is CASSQQLGTYNEQFF.